This TCR beta chain stems from a study of CD8+CD57+ T cells in acquired aplastic anemia. Across the whole study: Sorted CD4+ plus CD8+ cells gave DNA averaging roughly 3.5 ug.

TCR beta VDJ and CDR3 profiles were obtained from a genomic DNA template. TCRdb independently ran MiXCR on the reads; one entry per CDR3 protein. The sample has around 150,000 distinct CDR3 sequences, 40% to 60% seen once. Findings of the study overall: For CD8+ Simpson's diversity, patients and controls showed no significant difference.

The sample holds many counts of this clonotype. Its target is not known. Sequencing involved patients with CD8+CD57+ cell expansion previously shown by flow cytometry. There were no patients without severe acquired aplastic anemia. Blood sampling was performed on the patients, and none of them had received therapy by then. This clonotype was sampled from a human donor with aplastic anemia. Sequenced sample: sorted CD4+, CD8+, or CD8+CD57+ T cells (not recorded which) from PBMCs.

The CDR3 region is CASSTTTFSGTGGIDTQYF. CDR3 sequence (DNA): TGCGCCAGCAGTACAACAACCTTCTCGGGGACAGGGGGCATCGATACGCAGTATTTT. The V and J genes are TRBV4-1 and TRBJ2-3, with 12 bases matching TRBD1. The CDR3 spans 19 residues. The germline gives CDR1 MGHRA, CDR2 YSYEKL. The ends lost 6 bases at V and 6 bases at J; junction bases unmatched: 19.